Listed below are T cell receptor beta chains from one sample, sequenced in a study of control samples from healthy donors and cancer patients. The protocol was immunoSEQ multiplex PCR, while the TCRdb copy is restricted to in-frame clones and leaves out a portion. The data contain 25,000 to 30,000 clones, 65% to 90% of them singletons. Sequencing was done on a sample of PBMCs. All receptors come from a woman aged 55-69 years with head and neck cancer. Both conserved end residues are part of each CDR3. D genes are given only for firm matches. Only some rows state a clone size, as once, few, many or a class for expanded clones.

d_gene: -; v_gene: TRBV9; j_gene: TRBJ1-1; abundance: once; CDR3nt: TGTGCCAGCAGCGTAGACCTGAACACTGAAGCTTTCTTT; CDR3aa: CASSVDLNTEAFF
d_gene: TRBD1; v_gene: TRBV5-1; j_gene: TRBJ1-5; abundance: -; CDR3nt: TGCGCCAGCAGCCCGGGACAGAATCAGCCCCAGCATTTT; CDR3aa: CASSPGQNQPQHF
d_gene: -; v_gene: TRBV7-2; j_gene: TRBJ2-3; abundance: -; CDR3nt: TGTGCCAGCAGCTTAGGACTAGCAGATACGCAGTATTTT; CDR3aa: CASSLGLADTQYF
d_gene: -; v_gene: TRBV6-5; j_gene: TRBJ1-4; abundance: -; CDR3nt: TGTGCCAGCAATAAGCCCGGGGCAGATACAGAAAAACTGTTTTTT; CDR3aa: CASNKPGADTEKLFF
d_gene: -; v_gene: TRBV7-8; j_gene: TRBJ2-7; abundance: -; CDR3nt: TGTGCCAGCAAGCCCCACCGGGACTCCTACGAGCAGTACTTC; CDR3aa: CASKPHRDSYEQYF
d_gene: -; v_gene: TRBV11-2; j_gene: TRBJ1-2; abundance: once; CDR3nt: TGTGCCAGCAGCTTAGACGAACGCTACTATGGCTACACCTTC; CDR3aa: CASSLDERYYGYTF
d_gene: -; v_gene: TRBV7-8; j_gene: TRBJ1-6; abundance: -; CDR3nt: TGTGCCAGCAGCTTAGTAGAGAATTCACCCCTCCACTTT; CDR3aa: CASSLVENSPLHF
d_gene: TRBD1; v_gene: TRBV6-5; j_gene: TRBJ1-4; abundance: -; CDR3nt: TGTGCCAGCAGTTACTCGTTTCAGGGGGCGAATGAAAAACTGTTTTTT; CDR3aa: CASSYSFQGANEKLFF
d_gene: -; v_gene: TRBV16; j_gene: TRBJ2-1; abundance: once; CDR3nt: TGTGCCAGCAGCCAATCCGGGATCGAGCAGTTCTTC; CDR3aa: CASSQSGIEQFF
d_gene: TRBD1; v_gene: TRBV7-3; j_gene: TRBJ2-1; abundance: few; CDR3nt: TGTGCCAGCAGCTCCGGGACAGATACCAATGAGCAGTTCTTC; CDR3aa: CASSSGTDTNEQFF
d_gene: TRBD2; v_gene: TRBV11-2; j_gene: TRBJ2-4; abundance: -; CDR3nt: TGTGCCAGCAGCTTAGAGGGGACGGGACTAGCGGGGGGAAACATTCAGTACTTC; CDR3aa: CASSLEGTGLAGGNIQYF
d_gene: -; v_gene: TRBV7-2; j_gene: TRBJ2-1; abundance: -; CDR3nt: TGTGCCAGCAGTCTTAGGTCGGCCCGCGACAACAATGAGCAGTTCTTC; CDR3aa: CASSLRSARDNNEQFF
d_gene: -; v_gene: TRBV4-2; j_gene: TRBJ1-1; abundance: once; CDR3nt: TGTGCCAGCAGCCACTGGGGGGATAGGGCTTTCTTT; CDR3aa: CASSHWGDRAFF
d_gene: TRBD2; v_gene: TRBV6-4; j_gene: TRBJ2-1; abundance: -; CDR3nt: TGTGCCAGCAGTGAAGCGGGAGGGCCCAATGAGCAGTTCTTC; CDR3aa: CASSEAGGPNEQFF
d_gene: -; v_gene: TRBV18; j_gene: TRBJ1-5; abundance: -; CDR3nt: TGTGCCAGCTCACCTCGGGTGGGTTCGGACCAGCCCCAGCATTTT; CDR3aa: CASSPRVGSDQPQHF
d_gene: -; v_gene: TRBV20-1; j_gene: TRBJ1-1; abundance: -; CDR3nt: TGCAGTGCTAATCCAGGGGATTTGGCTTTCTTT; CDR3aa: CSANPGDLAFF
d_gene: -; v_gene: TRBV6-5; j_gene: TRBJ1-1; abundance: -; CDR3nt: TGTGCCGTGAAGGTAGACAAGAACACTGAAGCTTTCTTT; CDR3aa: CAVKVDKNTEAFF
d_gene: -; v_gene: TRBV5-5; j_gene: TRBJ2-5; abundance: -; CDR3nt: TGTGCCAGCAGCACCTCAGGGAGTTGGGGCCAAGAGACCCAGTACTTC; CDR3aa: CASSTSGSWGQETQYF
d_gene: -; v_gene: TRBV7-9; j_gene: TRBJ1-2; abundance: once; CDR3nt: TGTGCCAGCAGCCCACCCGACATCAGATCGCGCGGCTACACCTTC; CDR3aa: CASSPPDIRSRGYTF
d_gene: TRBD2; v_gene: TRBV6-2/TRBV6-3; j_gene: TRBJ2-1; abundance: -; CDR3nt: TGTGCCAGCAACCCCGGGGGACTAGCGGGAGGCTACAATGAGCAGTTCTTC; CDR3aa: CASNPGGLAGGYNEQFF
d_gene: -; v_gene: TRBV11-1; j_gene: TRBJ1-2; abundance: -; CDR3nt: TGTGCCAGCAGCAAAGACCCAAACTATGGCTACACCTTC; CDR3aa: CASSKDPNYGYTF
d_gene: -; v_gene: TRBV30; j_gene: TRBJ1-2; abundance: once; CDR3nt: TGTGCCTGGAGTGGCAGGGCCTATGGCTACACCTTC; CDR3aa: CAWSGRAYGYTF
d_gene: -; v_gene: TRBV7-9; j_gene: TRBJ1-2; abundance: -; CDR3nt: TGTGCCAGCAGCTTAGACGAACAGGTTTCTGGCTACACCTTC; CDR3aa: CASSLDEQVSGYTF
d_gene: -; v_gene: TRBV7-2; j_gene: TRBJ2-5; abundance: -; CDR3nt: TGTGCCAGCAGCTTTCTTGCGGGCCTGGAGGAGACCCAGTACTTC; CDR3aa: CASSFLAGLEETQYF
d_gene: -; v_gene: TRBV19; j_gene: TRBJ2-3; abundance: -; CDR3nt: TGTGCCAGTAGTATTGGTGGAGGGCCTATAGATACGCAGTATTTT; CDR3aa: CASSIGGGPIDTQYF
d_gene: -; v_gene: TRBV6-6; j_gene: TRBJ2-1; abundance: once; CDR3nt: TGTGCCAGCAGTTACTCCTTCGATGAGCAGTTCTTC; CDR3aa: CASSYSFDEQFF
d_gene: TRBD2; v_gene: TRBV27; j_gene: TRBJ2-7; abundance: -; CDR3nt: TGTGCCAGCCAACCGGGCGGGGGATCCTACGAGCAGTACTTC; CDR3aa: CASQPGGGSYEQYF
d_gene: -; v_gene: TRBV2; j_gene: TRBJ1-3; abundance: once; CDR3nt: TGTGCCAGCAACTTGGACGAAAGCTCTGGAAACACCATATATTTT; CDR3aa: CASNLDESSGNTIYF
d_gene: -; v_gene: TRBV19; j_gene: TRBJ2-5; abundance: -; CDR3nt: TGTGCCAGTAGTGCGAACAGCAAAGAGACCCAGTACTTC; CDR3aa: CASSANSKETQYF
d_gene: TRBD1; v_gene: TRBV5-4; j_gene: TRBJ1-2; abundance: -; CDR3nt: TGTGCCAGTCAAAAACCGGGCAAGGCGGGACAGGGCTACACCTTC; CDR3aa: CASQKPGKAGQGYTF
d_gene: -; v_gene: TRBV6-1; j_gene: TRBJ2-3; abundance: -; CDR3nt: TGTGCCAGCAGTGAAGCTCCGGGACAAGGCACAGATACGCAGTATTTT; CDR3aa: CASSEAPGQGTDTQYF
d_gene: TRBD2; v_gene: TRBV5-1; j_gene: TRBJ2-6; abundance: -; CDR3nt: TGCGCCAGCAGCTTAAGAGCGGGGGGCTCTGGGGCCAACGTCCTGACTTTC; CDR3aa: CASSLRAGGSGANVLTF
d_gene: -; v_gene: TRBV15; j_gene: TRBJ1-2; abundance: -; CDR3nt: TGTGCCACCAGCCCCGACAGAACCTATGGCTACACCTTC; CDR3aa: CATSPDRTYGYTF
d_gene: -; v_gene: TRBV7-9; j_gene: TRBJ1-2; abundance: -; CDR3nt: TGTGCCAGCAGCCGCGAGGCTAACTATGGCTACACCTTC; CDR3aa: CASSREANYGYTF
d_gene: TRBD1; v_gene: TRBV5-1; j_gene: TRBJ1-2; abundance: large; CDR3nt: TGCGCCAGCAGCCTCGAGGGGGCGGTTCGTGGCTACACCTTC; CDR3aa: CASSLEGAVRGYTF
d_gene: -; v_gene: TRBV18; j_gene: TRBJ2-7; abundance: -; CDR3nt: TGTGCCAGCTCACCATATTTTGGGCAGGGGAAGGGCTACGAGCAGTACTTC; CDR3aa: CASSPYFGQGKGYEQYF
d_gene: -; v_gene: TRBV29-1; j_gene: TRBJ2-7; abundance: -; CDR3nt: TGCAGCGTTGTTACCGGGACAAACTTCTACGAGCAGTACTTC; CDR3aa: CSVVTGTNFYEQYF
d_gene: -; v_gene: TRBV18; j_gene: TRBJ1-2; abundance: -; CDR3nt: TGTGCCAGCTCACCATCTAGAGAACCGGGGGGCTACACCTTC; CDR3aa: CASSPSREPGGYTF
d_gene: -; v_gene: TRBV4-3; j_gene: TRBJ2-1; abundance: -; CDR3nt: TGCGCCAGCAGCCACGACCGCGGGAACAATGAGCAGTTCTTC; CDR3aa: CASSHDRGNNEQFF
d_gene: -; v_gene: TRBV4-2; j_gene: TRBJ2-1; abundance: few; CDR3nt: TGTGCCAGCAGCCAAAAACTACAGGGTCCTGAGCAGTTCTTC; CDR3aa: CASSQKLQGPEQFF
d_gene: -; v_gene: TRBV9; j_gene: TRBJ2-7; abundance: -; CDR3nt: TGTGCCAGCAGCGTATCCCCGTTGGGAGCTCCCTACGAGCAGTACTTC; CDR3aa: CASSVSPLGAPYEQYF